The rows below give T cell receptor beta chains drawn from one sample of a study of control samples from healthy donors and cancer patients. This table comes from immunoSEQ multiplex PCR, and its TCRdb copy is limited to in-frame clones, with some not included. The table includes 75,000 to 95,000 clones, around nine tenths detected once. The specimen was blood. The receptor set was obtained from a woman in her fifties or sixties in good health. Both conserved end residues are part of each CDR3. D genes are given only for firm matches. Clone size is shown for a subset of rows, as once, few, many or a class of expanded clone.

NA | NA | TRBJ1-4 | TRBV2 | CASHGLRGDEKLFF | TGTGCCAGCCACGGATTGCGGGGGGACGAAAAACTGTTTTTT
NA | NA | TRBJ1-2 | TRBV6-1 | CASSEFASSYGYTF | TGTGCCAGCAGTGAATTCGCCTCCAGCTATGGCTACACCTTC
NA | NA | TRBJ1-1 | TRBV11-3 | CASSPGRAEAFF | TGTGCCAGCAGCCCAGGGAGGGCTGAAGCTTTCTTT
NA | TRBD1 | TRBJ1-1 | TRBV2 | CASRPGQEQGDTEAFF | TGTGCCAGCAGGCCGGGACAGGAGCAAGGGGACACTGAAGCTTTCTTT
NA | NA | TRBJ2-7 | TRBV6-5 | CASFLSLQQYF | TGTGCCAGCTTTCTGAGCCTGCAGCAGTACTTC
NA | TRBD1 | TRBJ2-1 | TRBV18 | CASSPGTGLNEQFF | TGTGCCAGCTCACCCGGGACAGGCTTGAATGAGCAGTTCTTC
NA | NA | TRBJ1-2 | TRBV7-6 | CASSLEVFYGYTF | TGTGCCAGCAGCTTAGAGGTTTTCTATGGCTACACCTTC
NA | NA | TRBJ1-1 | TRBV10-3 | CAIRSGAGNTEAFF | TGTGCCATCAGATCAGGGGCGGGGAACACTGAAGCTTTCTTT
NA | NA | TRBJ1-1 | TRBV7-8 | CASSLAEGLANTEAFF | TGTGCCAGCAGCTTAGCAGAGGGCTTGGCTAACACTGAAGCTTTCTTT
NA | TRBD1 | TRBJ1-5 | TRBV10-2 | CATLPSGTGGNQPQHF | TGCGCCACTTTGCCATCCGGGACAGGGGGAAATCAGCCCCAGCATTTT
NA | NA | TRBJ1-1 | TRBV2 | CASSEIGQGRWSTEAFF | TGTGCCAGCAGTGAGATCGGGCAGGGACGGTGGTCGACTGAAGCTTTCTTT
NA | NA | TRBJ1-4 | TRBV3-1/TRBV3-2 | CASSQSIRRGLGEKLFF | TGTGCCAGCAGCCAAAGTATTAGGCGGGGCCTAGGGGAAAAACTGTTTTTT
NA | TRBD1 | TRBJ1-2 | TRBV5-1 | CASSSTGTANYGYTF | TGCGCCAGCAGCTCCACCGGGACAGCTAACTATGGCTACACCTTC
NA | NA | TRBJ1-1 | TRBV2 | CASSGGFEAFF | TGTGCCAGCAGCGGGGGCTTTGAAGCTTTCTTT
NA | TRBD1 | TRBJ1-1 | TRBV2 | CASRTSTGDTEAFF | TGTGCCAGCAGAACATCTACAGGGGACACTGAAGCTTTCTTT
NA | NA | TRBJ1-2 | TRBV5-4 | CLTSLDEGNYGYTF | TGCCTAACGTCGCTGGACGAGGGAAATTATGGCTACACCTTC
NA | TRBD1 | TRBJ1-5 | TRBV19 | CASSKGTGGNQPQHF | TGTGCCAGTAGTAAGGGGACAGGGGGGAATCAGCCCCAGCATTTT
NA | TRBD1 | TRBJ1-2 | TRBV5-5 | CASSLAGTDYGYTF | TGTGCCAGCAGCTTGGCCGGGACAGATTATGGCTACACCTTC
NA | TRBD1 | TRBJ1-1 | TRBV19 | CASSTPQGQGHTEAFF | TGTGCCAGTAGTACCCCTCAGGGACAGGGGCACACTGAAGCTTTCTTT
NA | TRBD1 | TRBJ1-4 | TRBV25-1 | CASSASLGTGEEKLFF | TGTGCCAGCAGTGCCTCCTTAGGGACAGGGGAAGAAAAACTGTTTTTT
NA | NA | TRBJ2-7 | TRBV30 | CAWSVGLVDEQYF | TGTGCCTGGAGTGTAGGGTTAGTGGACGAGCAGTACTTC
NA | NA | TRBJ1-1 | TRBV14 | CASSQVYGGNTEAFF | TGTGCCAGCAGCCAAGTCTACGGGGGGAACACTGAAGCTTTCTTT
NA | TRBD1 | TRBJ2-1 | TRBV15 | CATSRGTGQDYNEQFF | TGTGCCACCAGCAGAGGCACGGGACAGGATTACAATGAGCAGTTCTTC
NA | NA | TRBJ2-7 | TRBV5-6 | CASSLGLLSYEQYF | TGTGCCAGCAGCTTGGGACTGCTCTCCTACGAGCAGTACTTC
NA | NA | TRBJ1-3 | TRBV3-1/TRBV3-2 | CASSQGVGNTIYF | TGTGCCAGCAGCCAGGGGGTTGGAAACACCATATATTTT
NA | NA | TRBJ2-3 | TRBV2 | CASSEELASTDTQYF | TGTGCCAGCAGTGAAGAACTAGCTTCCACAGATACGCAGTATTTT
NA | NA | TRBJ2-1 | TRBV5-1 | CASSFWGSADEQFF | TGCGCCAGCAGCTTCTGGGGGTCAGCGGATGAGCAGTTCTTC
NA | NA | TRBJ1-1 | TRBV16 | CASSQGNPFF | TGTGCCAGCAGCCAAGGCAACCCTTTCTTT
few | NA | TRBJ2-3 | TRBV13 | CASSLGGAQYF | TGTGCCAGCAGCTTGGGGGGAGCGCAGTATTTT
once | TRBD1 | TRBJ1-4 | TRBV5-6 | CASSKETGSKREKLFF | TGTGCCAGCAGCAAAGAGACAGGGTCCAAACGGGAAAAACTGTTTTTT
NA | TRBD2 | TRBJ2-1 | TRBV28 | CASRGAGAKPKQFF | TGTGCCAGCAGGGGAGCGGGGGCCAAACCGAAGCAGTTCTTC
NA | NA | TRBJ2-3 | TRBV12-5 | CASQRGRGNADTQYF | TGTGCTAGCCAACGGGGCAGGGGAAACGCAGATACGCAGTATTTT
NA | TRBD1 | TRBJ1-4 | TRBV14 | CASSPRTGIRPLNEKLFF | TGTGCCAGCAGCCCCAGGACAGGGATTCGCCCACTAAATGAAAAACTGTTTTTT
once | NA | TRBJ2-7 | TRBV20-1 | CSARDLNEQYF | TGCAGTGCTAGAGATCTCAACGAGCAGTACTTC
NA | NA | TRBJ1-3 | TRBV7-9 | CASSSTWEPGNTIYF | TGTGCCAGCAGCTCCACCTGGGAGCCCGGAAACACCATATATTTT
few | NA | TRBJ1-2 | TRBV7-9 | CASSLTGAGYTF | TGTGCCAGCAGCTTAACGGGGGCCGGCTACACCTTC
NA | NA | TRBJ2-7 | TRBV5-8 | CASSFVLYEQYF | TGTGCCAGCAGCTTCGTTCTCTACGAGCAGTACTTC
once | TRBD1 | TRBJ1-1 | TRBV19 | CASYPRGQATLGGEAFF | TGTGCCAGTTATCCTAGGGGACAGGCTACCTTGGGGGGTGAAGCTTTCTTT
NA | NA | TRBJ2-3 | TRBV30 | CAWSVGKLVTGDTQYF | TGTGCCTGGAGTGTAGGGAAGCTAGTCACGGGAGATACGCAGTATTTT
NA | TRBD2 | TRBJ2-1 | TRBV5-1 | CASSLDGGEQFF | TGCGCCAGCAGCTTGGACGGGGGGGAGCAGTTCTTC
NA | NA | TRBJ1-1 | TRBV12-3/TRBV12-4 | CASSRRLNTEAFF | TGTGCCAGCAGCCGAAGATTGAACACTGAAGCTTTCTTT
NA | TRBD1 | TRBJ1-5 | TRBV19 | CASSKGAGQGRQPQHF | TGTGCCAGTAGTAAGGGAGCGGGACAGGGACGGCAGCCCCAGCATTTT
NA | NA | TRBJ2-5 | TRBV20-1 | CSARGPKTQYF | TGCAGTGCTAGAGGTCCTAAGACCCAGTACTTC
NA | NA | TRBJ1-5 | TRBV7-2 | CASSNRQGGNQPQHF | TGTGCCAGCAGTAATCGACAAGGGGGCAATCAGCCCCAGCATTTT
NA | NA | TRBJ2-4 | TRBV5-4 | CASSPATQDIQYF | TGTGCCAGCAGCCCCGCAACGCAGGACATTCAGTACTTC
NA | NA | TRBJ2-3 | TRBV15 | CATGGRGTDTQYF | TGTGCCACCGGGGGGCGGGGCACAGATACGCAGTATTTT
NA | TRBD2 | TRBJ2-3 | TRBV15 | CATSHGLAGGIDTQYF | TGTGCCACCAGCCATGGACTAGCGGGGGGAATAGATACGCAGTATTTT
NA | NA | TRBJ1-5 | TRBV21-1 | CASSSMDPGGNQPQHF | TGTGCCAGCAGCTCGATGGACCCTGGGGGAAATCAGCCCCAGCATTTT
NA | TRBD1 | TRBJ2-7 | TRBV13 | CASSSRTGIAYEQYF | TGTGCCAGCAGCTCCCGGACAGGGATTGCCTACGAGCAGTACTTC
NA | NA | TRBJ1-3 | TRBV13 | CASSFLRDTNTIYF | TGTGCCAGCAGCTTCCTAAGGGACACAAACACCATATATTTT
NA | TRBD2 | TRBJ2-2 | TRBV6-1 | CASSGLGLAGSWIGELFF | TGTGCCAGCAGTGGGTTAGGACTAGCGGGGTCCTGGATCGGGGAGCTGTTTTTT
NA | TRBD1 | TRBJ1-5 | TRBV6-6 | CASSYLRGTEGQPQHF | TGTGCCAGCAGTTACCTCAGAGGGACAGAAGGCCAGCCCCAGCATTTT
NA | NA | TRBJ1-2 | TRBV6-4 | CASSDSPQSYGYTF | TGTGCCAGCAGTGACTCGCCACAGAGCTATGGCTACACCTTC
NA | NA | TRBJ2-2 | TRBV2 | CASSDPTTTGELFF | TGTGCCAGCAGTGACCCGACAACAACCGGGGAGCTGTTTTTT
NA | NA | TRBJ2-7 | TRBV6-5 | CATILLDYEQYF | TGTGCCACCATCCTTCTCGACTACGAGCAGTACTTC
NA | NA | TRBJ2-3 | TRBV20-1 | CSARWSDTQYF | TGCAGTGCTAGATGGAGTGATACGCAGTATTTT
few | TRBD1 | TRBJ1-6 | TRBV6-1 | CASSVIGTADNSPLHF | TGTGCCAGCAGTGTTATCGGGACAGCCGATAATTCACCCCTCCACTTT